This TCR beta chain was sequenced during a study of blood T cell repertoires in COVID-19. Across the study: Some COVID-19 samples were acute and others convalescent; all came from the United States, Italy and Spain.

As originally analysed: Reference gene primer amplification yielded estimated nucleated cell counts. TCRdb keeps only in-frame clones here, not all; method: immunoSEQ multiplex PCR. V and J calls and clone size are given by that table; D and trimming were obtained from the DNA. The table lists 650,000 to 800,000 clones, over 80% of them singletons. Sequenced sample: peripheral blood. The sequence was collected from a woman aged 18-30 years with acute or convalescent COVID-19.

CDR3 protein: CASLTGQGQPQHF. CDR3 in DNA: TGTGCCAGCCTTACAGGGCAGGGGCAGCCCCAGCATTTT. This chain uses TRBV6-5 with TRBJ1-5, with D perhaps matching TRBD1 (6 bases). Germline CDR1 and CDR2: MNHEY and SVGAGI. CDR3 length equals 13 residues. Trimming pared 8 bases from V and 7 bases from J, leaving 15 bases between.